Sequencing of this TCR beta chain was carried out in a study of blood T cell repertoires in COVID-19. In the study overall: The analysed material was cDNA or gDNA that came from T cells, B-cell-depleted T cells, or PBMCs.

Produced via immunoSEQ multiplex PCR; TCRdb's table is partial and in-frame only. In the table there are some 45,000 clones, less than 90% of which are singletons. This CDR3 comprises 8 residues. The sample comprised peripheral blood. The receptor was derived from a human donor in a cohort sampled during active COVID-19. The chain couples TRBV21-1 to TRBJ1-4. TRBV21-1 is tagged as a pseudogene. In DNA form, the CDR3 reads TGTGCCAGTGAGAAACTGTTTTTT. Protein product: CASEKLFF.